The 19 T cell receptor beta chains below come from one sample, sequenced in a study of shared clonotypes between healthy human individuals. Produced via immunoSEQ multiplex PCR; TCRdb's table is partial and in-frame only. The data contain over a million clones, around 74% of them singletons. Source material: memory CD4+ T cells sorted from blood. As to subset: CD45RA-negative fraction. Receptors were obtained from a man aged 18 to 30 in good health.

The V and J genes are TRBV27 and TRBJ2-3; no firm D call. The germline V gene has CDR1 MNHEY and CDR2 SMNVEV (reference sequence). This CDR3 has 13 amino acids. The ends were cut back, 4 bases at V and 5 bases at J, with 10 bases in the middle. The CDR3 DNA follows: TGTGCCAGCAGTTACCCGGAGAAAGATACGCAGTATTTT. Protein product: CASSYPEKDTQYF.

This sequence joins TRBV28 and TRBJ2-7, with 7 nucleotides matching TRBD2. This CDR3 has 13 amino acids. Trimming took 10 bases from V and 4 from J; bases not matched to a gene: 10. Per the germline V gene, CDR1 is MDHEN and CDR2 is SYDVKM. The CDR3 sequence: CATMGGAKYEQYF. The CDR3 DNA sequence: TGTGCCACCATGGGAGGGGCAAAGTACGAGCAGTACTTC.

The chain carries TRBV19 and TRBJ2-1, with 11 positions matching TRBD2. Germline V gives CDR1 LNHDA, CDR2 SQIVND (reference sequence). The V and J ends lost 2 bases and 1 base, in that order; junction bases with no gene match: 7. This CDR3 comprises 18 residues. This chain's CDR3 is CASSIRLAGGPSYNEQFF. The CDR3 DNA follows: TGTGCCAGTAGTATACGTTTAGCGGGGGGGCCGTCCTACAATGAGCAGTTCTTC.

The rearrangement links TRBV18 to TRBJ2-7; no definite D call. Germline V lookup: CDR1 KGHSH, CDR2 LQKENI. V shed 4 bases and J shed 3 bases, with 25 bases lying between them. The CDR3 spans 18 residues. In DNA, the CDR3 is TGTGCCAGCTCACATCCGACGACGCACGAACTTAGAATCTACGAGCAGTACTTC. Amino acid sequence: CASSHPTTHELRIYEQYF.

With respect to this clone: In the same sample, other DNA sequences code for this CDR3. The J gene is TRBJ1-1, the V gene TRBV7-9, with D possibly matching TRBD1 (5 bases). Trimming took 5 bases from V and 2 from J, leaving 12 bases between them. CDR1 and CDR2 (germline): SEHNR, FQNEAQ (reference sequence). This CDR3 is built from 14 residues. The CDR3 loop is CASSPWTTNTEAFF. CDR3 nucleotides: TGTGCCAGCAGCCCGTGGACAACCAACACTGAAGCTTTCTTT.

The V and J genes are TRBV6-5 and TRBJ1-5, with TRBD1 matching 7 bases. From germline, CDR1 is MNHEY and CDR2 SVGAGI. With V trimmed by 0 bases and J by 7 bases, 9 bases remained unmatched. CDR3 length: 16 amino acids. DNA for the CDR3: TGTGCCAGCAGTTACTCCGAACCAGGAGGGGGCCAGCCCCAGCATTTT. Its protein product is CASSYSEPGGGQPQHF.

As DNA, the CDR3 is TGTGCCAGCAGTGCGCTAGCGGGGGTTGCCGGGGAGCTGTTTTTT. As protein: CASSALAGVAGELFF. The chain employs TRBV2 and TRBJ2-2; 10 bases align to TRBD2. V was clipped by 4 bases and J by 6 bases; unmatched bases: 5. Germline CDR1 reads SNHLY; CDR2 reads FYNNEI. The CDR3 totals 15 residues. The variable domain in full, with the rest retrieved from reference TRBV2 and TRBJ2-2, is EPEVTQTPSHQVTQMGQEVILRCVPISNHLYFYWYRQILGQKVEFLVSFYNNEISEKSEIFDDQFSVERPDGSNFTLKIRSTKLEDSAMYFCASSALAGVAGELFFGEGSRLTVL.

The chain combines TRBV5-4 with TRBJ1-2; tentatively, D is TRBD1 (5 bases). Trimming took off 2 bases at V and 7 bases at J, with 18 bases between the two ends. Per the germline V gene, CDR1 is SGHNT and CDR2 is YYREEE (reference sequence). The CDR3 contains 15 residues. CDR3 region: CASSFAFEGSGGYTF. CDR3 nucleotide sequence: TGTGCCAGCAGCTTTGCATTTGAGGGGAGCGGTGGCTACACCTTC.

The chain uses TRBV9 and TRBJ2-3; D might be TRBD1 (7 bases). The germline V and J ends were trimmed by 3 bases and 6 bases, with 14 bases remaining between them. Germline CDR1 and CDR2: SGDLS and YYNGEE. The CDR3 runs 14 residues. This chain's CDR3 is CASSAETGRDTQYF. The DNA of the CDR3 is TGTGCCAGCAGCGCCGAGACAGGGAGGGATACGCAGTATTTT.

Comment on this clone: At one end the junction does not follow the germline gene, possibly because of a read error. The rearrangement joins TRBV7-7 to TRBJ2-1, with D tentatively TRBD2 (6 bases). Germline V gene lookup returns CDR1 SSHAT and CDR2 FNYEAQ (reference sequence). The CDR3 totals 13 residues. In DNA, the CDR3 is TGTGCTAGCAGCCCAGGACTAACCGATGAGCAGTTCTTC. This encodes CASSPGLTDEQFF.

This rearrangement joins TRBV28 to TRBJ1-2; 11 bases line up with TRBD1. This CDR3 contains 14 residues. The ends lost 6 bases at V and 4 bases at J; junction bases unmatched: 4. The germline V gene has CDR1 MDHEN and CDR2 SYDVKM. The CDR3 loop is CASSRTGGVYGYTF. CDR3 nucleotide sequence: TGTGCCAGCAGCCGGACAGGGGGCGTCTATGGCTACACCTTC.

Many counts were recorded for this clone. The chain recombines TRBV19 with TRBJ2-7; 10 nucleotides match TRBD1. V shed 8 bases, J shed 7 bases, and the junction held 5 bases outside the gene matches. Per the germline V gene, CDR1 is LNHDA and CDR2 is SQIVND (reference sequence). The length of the CDR3 is 12 residues. CDR3 in DNA: TGTGCCAGTGGAGACAGGGGGCGAGAGCAGTACTTC. Translation gives CASGDRGREQYF.

This clone is a singleton in its sample. The same CDR3 is also encoded by other DNA sequences in this sample. The J gene is TRBJ1-2, the V gene TRBV10-3, with D unresolved. With 3 bases removed from V and 5 bases from J, the gap between germline ends came to 7 bases. Germline CDR1 and CDR2: ENHRY and SYGVKD. The CDR3 loop spans 12 amino acids. In nucleotides, the CDR3 is TGTGCCATCAGTGAAGGCGATTATGGCTACACCTTC. Encoded protein: CAISEGDYGYTF.

There are a few counts of this clone. The gene calls are TRBV4-1 and TRBJ1-4; D not certain. The CDR3 loop spans 14 amino acids. Looked up from germline, CDR1 is MGHRA and CDR2 is YSYEKL. Trimming removed 6 bases from V and 0 bases from J, with 8 bases in between. CDR3 region: CASSGDSTNEKLFF. CDR3 DNA sequence: TGCGCCAGCAGTGGGGATTCAACTAATGAAAAACTGTTTTTT.

In this sample, this clone turned up a few times. The J gene is TRBJ2-1, the V gene TRBV19; 11 bases match TRBD2. The CDR3 extends over 16 amino acids. CDR1 is LNHDA, CDR2 SQIVND, per germline (reference sequence). Trimming at V came to 4 bases and at J to 6 bases, leaving 8 bases not matched to a gene. CDR3 DNA: TGTGCCAGTAGTACGGTAGCGGGAGGGACCGGCAATGAGCAGTTCTTC. Its translation is CASSTVAGGTGNEQFF.

This chain uses TRBV7-6 with TRBJ1-4, with D uncertain. Germline V gene data show CDR1 as SGHVS and CDR2 as FNYEAQ. The CDR3 contains 13 residues. V was cut by 6 bases and J by 7 bases, with 12 bases left in between. The CDR3 DNA reads as TGTGCCAGCAGTCTACGTCCATCTGAAAAACTGTTTTTT. Protein product: CASSLRPSEKLFF.

V usage is TRBV2 and J usage is TRBJ1-5, with D unresolved. CDR1 SNHLY and CDR2 FYNNEI come from the germline V gene. This CDR3 comprises 15 residues. Deletions cut 2 bases from V and 3 bases from J, with 11 bases between. The CDR3: CASSENSQPNQPQHF. The CDR3 DNA follows: TGTGCCAGCAGTGAAAACAGTCAGCCCAATCAGCCCCAGCATTTT. Full variable domain (remainder filled in from reference TRBV2 and TRBJ1-5): EPEVTQTPSHQVTQMGQEVILRCVPISNHLYFYWYRQILGQKVEFLVSFYNNEISEKSEIFDDQFSVERPDGSNFTLKIRSTKLEDSAMYFCASSENSQPNQPQHFGDGTRLSIL.

The chain links TRBV5-5 to TRBJ2-7; D not certain. Trimming shortened V by 0 bases and J by 3 bases, and 13 bases separated the two germline ends. Germline V gene lookup returns CDR1 SGHKS and CDR2 YYEKEE (reference sequence). This CDR3 is 15 amino acids long. In DNA, the CDR3 is TGTGCCAGCAGCTTGGACCTTGTATCCTTCTACGAGCAGTACTTC. This gives the protein CASSLDLVSFYEQYF.

The V gene is TRBV28, the J gene TRBJ1-2; TRBD1 matches 8 bases. Germline loops: CDR1 MDHEN, CDR2 SYDVKM. The CDR3 loop spans 17 amino acids. V trimming: 5 bases; J trimming: 0 bases; junction bases outside the gene matches: 11. This CDR3 reads CASSSLGQETANYGYTF. In DNA, the CDR3 is TGTGCCAGCAGTAGCCTGGGACAGGAGACCGCTAACTATGGCTACACCTTC.